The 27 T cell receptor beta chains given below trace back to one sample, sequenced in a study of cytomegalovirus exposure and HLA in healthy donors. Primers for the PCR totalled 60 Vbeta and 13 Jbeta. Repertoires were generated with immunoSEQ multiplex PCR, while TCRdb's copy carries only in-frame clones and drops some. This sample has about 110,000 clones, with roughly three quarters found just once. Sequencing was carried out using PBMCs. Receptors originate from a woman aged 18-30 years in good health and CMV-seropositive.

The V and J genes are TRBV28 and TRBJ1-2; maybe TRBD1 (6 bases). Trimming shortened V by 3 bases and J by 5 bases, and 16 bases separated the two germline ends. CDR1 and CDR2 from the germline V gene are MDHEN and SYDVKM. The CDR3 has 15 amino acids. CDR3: CASSLGGAGPYGYTF. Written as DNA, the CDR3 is TGTGCCAGCAGTTTGGGGGGGGCGGGCCCATATGGCTACACCTTC.

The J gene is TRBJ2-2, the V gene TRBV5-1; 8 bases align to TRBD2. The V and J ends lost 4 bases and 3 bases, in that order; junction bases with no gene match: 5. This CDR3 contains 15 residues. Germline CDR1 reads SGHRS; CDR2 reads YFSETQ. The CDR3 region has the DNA TGCGCCAGCAGCCTCGGGACTAGGGACACCGGGGAGCTGTTTTTT. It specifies CASSLGTRDTGELFF.

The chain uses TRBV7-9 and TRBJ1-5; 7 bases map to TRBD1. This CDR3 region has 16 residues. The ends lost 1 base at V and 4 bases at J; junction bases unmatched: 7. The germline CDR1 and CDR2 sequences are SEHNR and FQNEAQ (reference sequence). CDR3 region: CASSLVIRDSNQPQHF. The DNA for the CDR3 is TGTGCCAGCAGCTTAGTAATCCGGGACAGTAATCAGCCCCAGCATTTT. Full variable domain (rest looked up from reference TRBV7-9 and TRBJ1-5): DTGVSQNPRHKITKRGQNVTFRCDPISEHNRLYWYRQTLGQGPEFLTYFQNEAQLEKSRLLSDRFSAERPKGSFSTLEIQRTEQGDSAMYLCASSLVIRDSNQPQHFGDGTRLSIL.

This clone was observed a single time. The chain's CDR3 is CASSLGRGYTGELFF. The CDR3 nucleotides read TGTGCCAGCAGCCTGGGACGGGGATACACCGGGGAGCTGTTTTTT. V gene TRBV5-6 combines with J gene TRBJ2-2; either TRBD1 or TRBD2 may supply D (5 bases each). V gave up 4 bases and J gave up 3 bases, with 13 bases separating them. The CDR3 is 15 residues long. Germline V CDR1 and CDR2: SGHDT, YYEEEE.

CDR3 sequence: CASSRPRTGTEAFF. The CDR3 coding sequence is TGTGCCAGCAGCCGCCCCCGGACAGGGACCGAAGCTTTCTTT. The rearrangement links TRBV7-9 to TRBJ1-1; 8 bases are shared with TRBD1. The germline CDR1 and CDR2 sequences are SEHNR and FQNEAQ (reference sequence). This CDR3 contains 14 residues. V lost 5 bases to trimming and J lost 8 bases; unmatched junction nucleotides: 10.

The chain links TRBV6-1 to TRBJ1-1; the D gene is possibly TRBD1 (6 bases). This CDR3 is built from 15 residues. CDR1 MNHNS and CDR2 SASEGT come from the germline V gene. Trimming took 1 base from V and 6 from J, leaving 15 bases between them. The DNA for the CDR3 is TGTGCCAGCAGTGAAGGTCGGGGGGCGAAGGCTGAAGCTTTCTTT. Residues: CASSEGRGAKAEAFF.

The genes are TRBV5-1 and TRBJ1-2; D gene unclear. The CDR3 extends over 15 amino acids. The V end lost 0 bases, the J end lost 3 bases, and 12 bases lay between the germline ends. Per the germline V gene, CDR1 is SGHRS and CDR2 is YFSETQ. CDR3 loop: CASSLAGRSDYGYTF. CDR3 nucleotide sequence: TGCGCCAGCAGCTTGGCCGGCAGAAGCGACTATGGCTACACCTTC.

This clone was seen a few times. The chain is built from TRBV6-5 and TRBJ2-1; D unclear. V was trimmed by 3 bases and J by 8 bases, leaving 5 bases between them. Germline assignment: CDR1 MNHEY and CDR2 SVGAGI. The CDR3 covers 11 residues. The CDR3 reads CASSYADEQFF. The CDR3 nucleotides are TGTGCCAGCAGTTATGCGGATGAGCAGTTCTTC.

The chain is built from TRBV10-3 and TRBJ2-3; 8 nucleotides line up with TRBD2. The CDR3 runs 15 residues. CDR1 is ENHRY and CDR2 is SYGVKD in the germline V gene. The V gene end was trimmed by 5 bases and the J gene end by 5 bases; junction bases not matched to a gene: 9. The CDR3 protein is CAISSSAGAIDTQYF. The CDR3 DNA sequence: TGTGCCATCAGTTCCTCAGCGGGAGCGATAGATACGCAGTATTTT.

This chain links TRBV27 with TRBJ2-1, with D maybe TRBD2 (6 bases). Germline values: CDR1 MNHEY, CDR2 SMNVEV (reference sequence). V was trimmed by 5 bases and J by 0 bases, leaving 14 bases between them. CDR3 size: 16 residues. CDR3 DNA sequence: TGTGCCAGCAGTCTGGGACTGACGAGCTCCTACAATGAGCAGTTCTTC. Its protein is CASSLGLTSSYNEQFF.

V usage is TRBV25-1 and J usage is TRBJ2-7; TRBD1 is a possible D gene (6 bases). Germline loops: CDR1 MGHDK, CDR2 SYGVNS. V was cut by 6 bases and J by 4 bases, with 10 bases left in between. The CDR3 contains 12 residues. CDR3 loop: CASSQQGYEQYF. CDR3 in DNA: TGTGCCAGCAGCCAACAGGGTTACGAGCAGTACTTC.

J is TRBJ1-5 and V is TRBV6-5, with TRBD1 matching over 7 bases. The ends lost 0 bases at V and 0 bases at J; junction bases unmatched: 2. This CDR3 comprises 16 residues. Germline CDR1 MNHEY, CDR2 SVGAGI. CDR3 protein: CASSYSGQYSNQPQHF. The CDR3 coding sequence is TGTGCCAGCAGTTACTCGGGACAGTATAGCAATCAGCCCCAGCATTTT.

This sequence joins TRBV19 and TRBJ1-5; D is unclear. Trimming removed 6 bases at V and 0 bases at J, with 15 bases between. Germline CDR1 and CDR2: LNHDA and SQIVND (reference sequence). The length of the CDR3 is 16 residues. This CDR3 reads CASSPLSGFSNQPQHF. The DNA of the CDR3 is TGTGCCAGTAGCCCACTCAGCGGATTTAGCAATCAGCCCCAGCATTTT.

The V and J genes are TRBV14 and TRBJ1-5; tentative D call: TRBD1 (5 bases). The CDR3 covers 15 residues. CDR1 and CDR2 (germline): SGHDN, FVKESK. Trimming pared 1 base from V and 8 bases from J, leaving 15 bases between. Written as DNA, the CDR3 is TGTGCCAGCAGCCAAGGTGGGGCAGGGCGAGAGCCCCAGCATTTT. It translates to CASSQGGAGREPQHF.

This CDR3 is CASSFDKNTEAFF. In nucleotides, the CDR3 is TGCGCCAGCAGCTTCGACAAGAACACTGAAGCTTTCTTT. V is TRBV5-1 and J is TRBJ1-1; no clear D. The V end lost 2 bases, the J end lost 1 base, and 6 bases lay between the germline ends. The CDR3 has 13 amino acids. Germline V gives CDR1 SGHRS, CDR2 YFSETQ.

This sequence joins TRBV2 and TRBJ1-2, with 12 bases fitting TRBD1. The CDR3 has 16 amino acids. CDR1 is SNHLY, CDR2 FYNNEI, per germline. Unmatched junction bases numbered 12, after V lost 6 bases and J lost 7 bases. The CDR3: CASRTTPGQGARGYTF. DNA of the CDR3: TGTGCCAGCAGAACTACCCCGGGACAGGGGGCGCGTGGCTACACCTTC.

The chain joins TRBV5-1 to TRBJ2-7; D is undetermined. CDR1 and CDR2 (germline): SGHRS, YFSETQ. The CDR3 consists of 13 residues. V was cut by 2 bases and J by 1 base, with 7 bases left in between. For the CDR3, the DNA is TGCGCCAGCAGCTTTGAGGATTCCTACGAGCAGTACTTC. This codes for CASSFEDSYEQYF.

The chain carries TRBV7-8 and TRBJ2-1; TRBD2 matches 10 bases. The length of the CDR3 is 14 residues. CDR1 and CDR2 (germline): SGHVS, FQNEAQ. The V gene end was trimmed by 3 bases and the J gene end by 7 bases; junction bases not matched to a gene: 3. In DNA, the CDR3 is TGTGCCAGCAGCTTTCTGGGACTAGCGAATGAGCAGTTCTTC. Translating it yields CASSFLGLANEQFF.

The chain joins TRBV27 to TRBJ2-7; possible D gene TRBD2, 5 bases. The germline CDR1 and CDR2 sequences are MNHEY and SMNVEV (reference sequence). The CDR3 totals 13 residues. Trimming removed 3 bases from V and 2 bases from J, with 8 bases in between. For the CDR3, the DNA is TGTGCCAGCAGTTTCGGGATTACCTACGAGCAGTACTTC. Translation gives CASSFGITYEQYF.

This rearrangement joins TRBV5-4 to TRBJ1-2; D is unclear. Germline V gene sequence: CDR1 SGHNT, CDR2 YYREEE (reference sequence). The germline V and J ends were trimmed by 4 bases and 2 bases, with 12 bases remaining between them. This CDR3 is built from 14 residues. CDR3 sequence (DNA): TGTGCCAGCAGCCCAGGTTTGGCCAACTATGGCTACACCTTC. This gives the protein CASSPGLANYGYTF.

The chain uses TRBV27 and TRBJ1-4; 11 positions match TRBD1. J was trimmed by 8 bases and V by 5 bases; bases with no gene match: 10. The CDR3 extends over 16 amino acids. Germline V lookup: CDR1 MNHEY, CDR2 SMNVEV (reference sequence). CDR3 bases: TGTGCCAGCAGTCCGCTTCGGGGGACAGGGGGGGAAAAACTGTTTTTT. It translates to CASSPLRGTGGEKLFF.

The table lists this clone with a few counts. CDR3 sequence: CASSRLISYNEQFF. Here the CDR3 DNA reads TGTGCCAGCAGCAGACTAATCTCCTACAATGAGCAGTTCTTC. V usage is TRBV6-5 and J usage is TRBJ2-1; weak D call: TRBD2 (5 bases). V shed 6 bases and J shed 0 bases, with 9 bases lying between them. Germline assignment: CDR1 MNHEY and CDR2 SVGAGI. The CDR3 sequence is 14 residues long.

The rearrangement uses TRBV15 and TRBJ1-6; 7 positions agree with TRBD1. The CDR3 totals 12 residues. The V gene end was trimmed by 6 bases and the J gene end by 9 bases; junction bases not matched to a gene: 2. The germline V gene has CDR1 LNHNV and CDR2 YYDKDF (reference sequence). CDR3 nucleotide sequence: TGTGCCACCAGACAGGGGCGTTCACCCCTCCACTTT. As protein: CATRQGRSPLHF.

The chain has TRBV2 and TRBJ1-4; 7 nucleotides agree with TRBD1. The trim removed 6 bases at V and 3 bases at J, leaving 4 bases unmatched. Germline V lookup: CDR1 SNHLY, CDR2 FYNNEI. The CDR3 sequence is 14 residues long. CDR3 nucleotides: TGTGCCAGCAGCCGGGACAGCCCTAATGAAAAACTGTTTTTT. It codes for CASSRDSPNEKLFF.

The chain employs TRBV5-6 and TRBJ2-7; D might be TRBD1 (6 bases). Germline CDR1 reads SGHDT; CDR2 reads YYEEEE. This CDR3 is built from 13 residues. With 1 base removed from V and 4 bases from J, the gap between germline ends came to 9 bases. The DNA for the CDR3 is TGTGCCAGCAGCTTGTACAGGGTGTACGAGCAGTACTTC. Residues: CASSLYRVYEQYF.

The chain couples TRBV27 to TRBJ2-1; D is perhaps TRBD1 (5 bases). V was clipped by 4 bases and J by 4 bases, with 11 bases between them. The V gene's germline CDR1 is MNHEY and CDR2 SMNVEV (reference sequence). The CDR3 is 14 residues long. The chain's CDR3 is CASSYGAIYNEQFF. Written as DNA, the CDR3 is TGTGCCAGCAGTTATGGGGCAATATACAATGAGCAGTTCTTC.

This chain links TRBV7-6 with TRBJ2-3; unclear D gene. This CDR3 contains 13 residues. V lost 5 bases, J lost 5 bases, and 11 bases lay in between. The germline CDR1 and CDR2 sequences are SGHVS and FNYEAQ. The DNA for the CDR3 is TGTGCCAGCAGCCGAGCCCAGCGAGATACGCAGTATTTT. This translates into CASSRAQRDTQYF.